A single sample is the source of the 32 T cell receptor beta chains below, sequenced in a study of resident and recirculating memory T cells in vitiligo (dated by TCRdb to 2017 to 2018). Library creation used the immunoSEQ multiplex PCR assay. This immuneACCESS table, as held by TCRdb, lists in-frame sequences with V and J called but not all clones. Of the missing ones, under half trace to an unresolved V gene in checked studies; the others have no known cause. Within this sample are 65,000 to 80,000 clones, with 92% of them counted one time only. The leading ten clones occupy roughly 5% of the sample. Specimen: blood. These receptors all stem from a male donor with vitiligo.

This clone was observed a handful of times. The CDR3 coding sequence is TGTGCCAGCAGCTTCTCTCAGGACACTGAAGCTTTCTTT. Amino acids: CASSFSQDTEAFF. V gene TRBV7-2 combines with J gene TRBJ1-1; D remains unclear. The germline V gene has CDR1 SGHTA and CDR2 FQGNSA. CDR3 length: 13 residues. V shed 3 bases and J shed 3 bases, with 8 bases lying between them. The complete variable domain, with remaining parts taken from reference TRBV7-2 and TRBJ1-1, reads GAGVSQSPSNKVTEKGKDVELRCDPISGHTALYWYRQSLGQGLEFLIYFQGNSAPDKSGLPSDRFSAERTGGSVSTLTIQRTQQEDSAVYLCASSFSQDTEAFFGQGTRLTVV.

The chain combines TRBV6-4 with TRBJ2-1; TRBD2 agrees at 9 bases. This CDR3 has 14 amino acids. J gave up 6 bases and V 6 bases, and 6 bases lay outside the gene matches. Looked up from germline, CDR1 is MRHNA and CDR2 is SNTAGT. This CDR3 reads CASSPQAGGNEQFF. CDR3 nucleotides: TGTGCCAGCAGCCCTCAAGCGGGGGGCAATGAGCAGTTCTTC.

This chain uses TRBV27 with TRBJ2-5; TRBD2 aligns across 8 bases. The germline gives CDR1 MNHEY, CDR2 SMNVEV (reference sequence). This CDR3 contains 18 residues. Trimming removed 1 base from V and 3 bases from J; junction bases left unmatched: 13. The CDR3 DNA sequence: TGTGCCAGCAGTTTATGGATATCGCAGCGGGAGATCGAAGAGACCCAGTACTTC. It is translated as CASSLWISQREIEETQYF.

The genes are TRBV9 and TRBJ2-5, with D possibly matching TRBD1 (7 bases). CDR1 is SGDLS and CDR2 is YYNGEE in the germline V gene. V was trimmed by 4 bases and J by 5 bases, leaving 18 bases between them. The CDR3 length is 15 residues. The chain's CDR3 is CASSPRGPGGETQYF. The CDR3 DNA is TGTGCCAGCAGCCCCCGGGGTCCAGGGGGGGAGACCCAGTACTTC.

The chain employs TRBV28 and TRBJ2-1, with 8 positions matching TRBD1. The junction had 11 bases not matched to a gene; V was cut back by 5 bases and J by 8 bases. This CDR3 contains 15 residues. CDR1 is MDHEN and CDR2 is SYDVKM in the germline V gene. CDR3 sequence: CASSPLLRGRDEQFF. The DNA for the CDR3 is TGTGCCAGCAGTCCGCTCCTCAGGGGGCGCGATGAGCAGTTCTTC.

V gene TRBV10-3 combines with J gene TRBJ2-7, with D hard to call. Trimming took 0 bases from V and 0 from J, leaving 9 bases between them. The length of the CDR3 is 15 residues. Per germline, CDR1 ENHRY and CDR2 SYGVKD. CDR3 loop: CAISESPVASYEQYF. The CDR3 bases are TGTGCCATCAGTGAGTCGCCGGTCGCCTCCTACGAGCAGTACTTC.

The chain links TRBV4-1 to TRBJ2-3, with D possibly TRBD2 on 6 matching bases. The CDR3 length is 13 residues. From germline, CDR1 is MGHRA and CDR2 YSYEKL. V lost 1 base and J lost 6, with 8 bases in between. The CDR3, as DNA: TGCGCCAGCAGCCAAGGGAGGGCGGATACGCAGTATTTT. It encodes CASSQGRADTQYF.

This clone showed up just once. The chain joins TRBV5-1 to TRBJ2-5; 14 positions agree with TRBD2. The CDR3 runs to 16 residues. With V trimmed by 4 bases and J by 2 bases, 4 bases remained unmatched. Germline V gene lookup returns CDR1 SGHRS and CDR2 YFSETQ. The CDR3: CASSIRTSGRQETQYF. The DNA for the CDR3 is TGCGCCAGCAGCATAAGGACTAGCGGGAGGCAAGAGACCCAGTACTTC.

The chain couples TRBV9 to TRBJ1-1; D unresolved. The CDR3 is 16 amino acids. Trimming left V 2 bases short and J 0 bases short, with 14 bases between. In germline, CDR1 is SGDLS, CDR2 YYNGEE. CDR3: CASSVSPEGMNTEAFF. In DNA form, the CDR3 reads TGTGCCAGCAGCGTGAGTCCGGAGGGCATGAACACTGAAGCTTTCTTT. Supplemented by reference TRBV9 and TRBJ1-1, the full variable domain reads DSGVTQTPKHLITATGQRVTLRCSPRSGDLSVYWYQQSLDQGLQFLIQYYNGEERAKGNILERFSAQQFPDLHSELNLSSLELGDSALYFCASSVSPEGMNTEAFFGQGTRLTVV.

This clone appeared once. The chain joins TRBV7-2 to TRBJ2-7; 11 nucleotides agree with TRBD2. The CDR3 has 15 amino acids. Losses at the gene ends were 5 bases for V and 4 bases for J; bases not matched to a gene: 7. Germline assignment: CDR1 SGHTA and CDR2 FQGNSA. DNA for the CDR3: TGTGCCAGCAGCGGGCCTAGCGGGAGGTCGTACGAGCAGTACTTC. Protein: CASSGPSGRSYEQYF.

The chain combines TRBV5-1 with TRBJ1-1; the match to TRBD1 covers 9 bases. Germline CDR1 is SGHRS and CDR2 is YFSETQ. The trim removed 4 bases at V and 10 bases at J, leaving 8 bases unmatched. CDR3 length: 13 amino acids. The CDR3 region is CASSDGQGSGAFF. DNA of the CDR3: TGCGCCAGCAGCGACGGACAGGGGAGCGGAGCTTTCTTT. Combining the CDR3 with reference TRBV5-1 and TRBJ1-1 gives the whole variable domain KAGVTQTPRYLIKTRGQQVTLSCSPISGHRSVSWYQQTPGQGLQFLFEYFSETQRNKGNFPGRFSGRQFSNSRSEMNVSTLELGDSALYLCASSDGQGSGAFFGQGTRLTVV.

At least ten counts were recorded for this clone. This chain uses TRBV7-3 with TRBJ2-1; maybe TRBD2 (6 bases). V was shortened by 5 bases and J by 0 bases, with 11 bases between the two germline ends. Germline assignment: CDR1 SGHTA and CDR2 FQGTGA. The CDR3 runs to 15 residues. The DNA for the CDR3 is TGTGCCAGCAGCCCGGGGACTTTCTCCTACAATGAGCAGTTCTTC. Residues: CASSPGTFSYNEQFF.

CDR3 coding DNA: TGTGCCAGCAGCATTACTAGTCTGAGGACTCTCTACGAGCAGTACTTC. Its protein is CASSITSLRTLYEQYF. The gene calls are TRBV11-3 and TRBJ2-7; a weak D match, TRBD2 (5 bases). The CDR3 spans 16 residues. V lost 5 bases to trimming and J lost 3 bases, with 20 bases between them. CDR1 and CDR2 (germline): SGHNT, YENEEA.

V usage is TRBV5-6 and J usage is TRBJ1-1; D call uncertain. Trimming cost V 2 bases and J 3 bases, with 17 bases left between them. Germline CDR1 and CDR2: SGHDT and YYEEEE. This CDR3 is built from 16 residues. The CDR3 DNA is TGTGCCAGCAGCTTCCTAGACGGACGGAGGGACACTGAAGCTTTCTTT. It translates to CASSFLDGRRDTEAFF.

The rearrangement uses TRBV5-4 and TRBJ2-7; 9 positions match TRBD2. From germline, CDR1 is SGHNT and CDR2 YYREEE (reference sequence). The CDR3 is made up of 16 amino acids. The J segment lost 0 bases and the V segment lost 5 bases, leaving 9 bases of the junction unmatched. Written as DNA, the CDR3 is TGTGCCAGCAGTTTCTGGGGACTAGCCATCTCCTACGAGCAGTACTTC. Its protein is CASSFWGLAISYEQYF. The full variable domain, in which reference TRBV5-4 and TRBJ2-7 provide the parts outside the CDR3, is ETGVTQSPTHLIKTRGQQVTLRCSSQSGHNTVSWYQQALGQGPQFIFQYYREEENGRGNFPPRFSGLQFPNYSSELNVNALELDDSALYLCASSFWGLAISYEQYFGPGTRLTVT.

The CDR3, as DNA: TGCGCCAGCAGCCAAGTGACTAGCGGACTGAGGGAGCAGTACTTC. It encodes CASSQVTSGLREQYF. This chain links TRBV4-3 with TRBJ2-7; TRBD2 agrees at 9 bases. Looked up from germline, CDR1 is LGHNA and CDR2 is YSLEER. The CDR3 sequence is 15 residues long. The J segment lost 7 bases and the V segment lost 1 base, leaving 8 bases of the junction unmatched.

The chain uses TRBV11-1 and TRBJ2-2; 7 bases agree with TRBD2. Germline V gene data show CDR1 as SGHAT and CDR2 as FQDESV (reference sequence). Trimming took 6 bases from V and 6 from J; bases not matched to a gene: 7. The CDR3 covers 14 residues. The CDR3 reads CASSPAGIAGELFF. The CDR3 coding sequence is TGTGCCAGCAGTCCAGCGGGAATCGCCGGGGAGCTGTTTTTT.

CDR3 sequence (DNA): TGTGCCAGCAGCGCTCCGGGACAGGGGGCGCGATATGGCTACACCTTC. Encoded protein: CASSAPGQGARYGYTF. The chain has TRBV5-4 and TRBJ1-2; 12 bases match TRBD1. Germline V gene data show CDR1 as SGHNT and CDR2 as YYREEE (reference sequence). CDR3 size: 16 residues. Losses at the gene ends were 4 bases for V and 5 bases for J; bases not matched to a gene: 9.

This clone occurred a few times. V usage is TRBV7-3 and J usage is TRBJ2-5, with D uncertain. V lost 5 bases to trimming and J lost 6 bases, with 13 bases between them. This CDR3 has 13 residues. Germline V gene lookup returns CDR1 SGHTA and CDR2 FQGTGA. The DNA for the CDR3 is TGTGCCAGCAGCGCCCCCCCGAGGAAGACCCAGTACTTC. This sequence encodes CASSAPPRKTQYF. The complete variable domain, with remaining parts taken from reference TRBV7-3 and TRBJ2-5, reads GAGVSQTPSNKVTEKGKYVELRCDPISGHTALYWYRQSLGQGPEFLIYFQGTGAADDSGLPNDRFFAVRPEGSVSTLKIQRTERGDSAVYLCASSAPPRKTQYFGPGTRLLVL.

The chain carries TRBV27 and TRBJ1-5; D is uncertain. The CDR3 sequence is 14 residues long. Trimming cost V 0 bases and J 2 bases, with 5 bases left between them. Germline V gene sequence: CDR1 MNHEY, CDR2 SMNVEV (reference sequence). In DNA form, the CDR3 reads TGTGCCAGCAGTTTATCACCGGGCAATCAGCCCCAGCATTTT. Protein sequence: CASSLSPGNQPQHF.

The V gene is TRBV5-1, the J gene TRBJ2-5, with 8 bases fitting TRBD2. The trim removed 3 bases at V and 1 base at J, leaving 2 bases unmatched. The length of the CDR3 is 14 residues. Per germline, CDR1 SGHRS and CDR2 YFSETQ. The CDR3 here is CASSSSGSQETQYF. Here the CDR3 DNA reads TGCGCCAGCAGCTCCAGCGGGAGCCAAGAGACCCAGTACTTC. The whole variable domain, remainder taken from reference TRBV5-1 and TRBJ2-5, is KAGVTQTPRYLIKTRGQQVTLSCSPISGHRSVSWYQQTPGQGLQFLFEYFSETQRNKGNFPGRFSGRQFSNSRSEMNVSTLELGDSALYLCASSSSGSQETQYFGPGTRLLVL.

The rearrangement links TRBV11-2 to TRBJ2-2; 12 nucleotides align to TRBD2. V shed 2 bases, J shed 5 bases, and the junction held 6 bases outside the gene matches. CDR3 size: 17 residues. Germline V gene sequence: CDR1 SGHAT, CDR2 FQNNGV. DNA for the CDR3: TGTGCCAGCAGCTTACCGTCTAGCGGGAGGGGGACCGGGGAGCTGTTTTTT. Protein product: CASSLPSSGRGTGELFF.

With respect to this clone: In the same sample, other DNA sequences code for this CDR3. The chain joins TRBV5-1 to TRBJ1-1; 7 bases match TRBD1. This CDR3 has 14 residues. Germline trimming cut 4 bases from V and 1 base from J; bases unmatched to any gene: 4. The germline V gene encodes CDR1 SGHRS and CDR2 YFSETQ. The CDR3 here is CASSLGQPNTEAFF. DNA for the CDR3: TGCGCCAGCAGCCTGGGACAGCCGAACACTGAAGCTTTCTTT.

The chain combines TRBV4-3 with TRBJ2-2; 7 bases are a match to TRBD2. CDR3 length: 15 amino acids. Per germline, CDR1 LGHNA and CDR2 YSLEER. With V trimmed by 0 bases and J by 7 bases, 5 bases remained unmatched. The CDR3 DNA sequence: TGCGCCAGCAGCCAAGATGGACTAGGAGACGGGGAGCTGTTTTTT. Its translation is CASSQDGLGDGELFF.

The genes are TRBV19 and TRBJ2-3, with TRBD2 matching 9 bases. This CDR3 is 16 amino acids long. Germline values: CDR1 LNHDA, CDR2 SQIVND (reference sequence). J was trimmed by 4 bases and V by 0 bases; bases with no gene match: 5. The CDR3 protein is CASSIDSGRLADTQYF. The CDR3 DNA is TGTGCCAGTAGTATAGATAGCGGGAGATTGGCAGATACGCAGTATTTT.

The chain joins TRBV7-8 to TRBJ1-4; TRBD1 is a possible D gene (6 bases). Per the germline V gene, CDR1 is SGHVS and CDR2 is FQNEAQ. V dropped 7 bases and J dropped 8 bases, with 17 bases sitting between them. This CDR3 spans 14 amino acids. CDR3 sequence: CASTTPGQNEKLFF. The CDR3 DNA reads TGTGCCAGCACCACCCCCGGACAGAACGAAAAACTGTTTTTT.

V is TRBV2 and J is TRBJ1-4, with TRBD1 matching over 10 bases. Germline V CDR1 and CDR2: SNHLY, FYNNEI. This CDR3 has 15 residues. Trimming removed 6 bases from V and 2 bases from J; junction bases left unmatched: 3. The DNA of the CDR3 is TGTGCCAGCAGAGAGGGACAGGGGACTAATGAAAAACTGTTTTTT. This translates into CASREGQGTNEKLFF.

The chain links TRBV7-2 to TRBJ1-1; 9 bases match TRBD1. The length of the CDR3 is 15 residues. Losses at the gene ends were 4 bases for V and 3 bases for J; bases not matched to a gene: 6. CDR1 and CDR2 from the germline V gene are SGHTA and FQGNSA. CDR3 nucleotide sequence: TGTGCCAGCAGCTGGAGGGACAGGGTGGACACTGAAGCTTTCTTT. Amino acids: CASSWRDRVDTEAFF. The full variable domain, with the rest looked up from reference TRBV7-2 and TRBJ1-1, is GAGVSQSPSNKVTEKGKDVELRCDPISGHTALYWYRQSLGQGLEFLIYFQGNSAPDKSGLPSDRFSAERTGGSVSTLTIQRTQQEDSAVYLCASSWRDRVDTEAFFGQGTRLTVV.

This clone appeared a single time. V gene TRBV5-1 combines with J gene TRBJ2-1; 7 bases match TRBD1. The V segment lost 3 bases and the J segment 4 bases; nucleotides outside the gene matches: 10. CDR1 and CDR2 from the germline V gene are SGHRS and YFSETQ. The CDR3 consists of 16 residues. The CDR3 DNA is TGCGCCAGCAGCTACGGACGGGACAGAGTTTACAATGAGCAGTTCTTC. Its protein is CASSYGRDRVYNEQFF. The full variable domain, its missing parts supplied by reference TRBV5-1 and TRBJ2-1, is KAGVTQTPRYLIKTRGQQVTLSCSPISGHRSVSWYQQTPGQGLQFLFEYFSETQRNKGNFPGRFSGRQFSNSRSEMNVSTLELGDSALYLCASSYGRDRVYNEQFFGPGTRLTVL.

Points on this clone: One junction end does not reproduce the germline sequence, and a read error may be involved. The chain uses TRBV28 and TRBJ2-1; TRBD2 matches at 8 bases. CDR1 is MDHEN and CDR2 is SYDVKM in the germline V gene. The CDR3 is 14 amino acids. DNA for the CDR3: TGTGCCAGCAGGCAATCACCCGGGACTAGTCTTTGGCTCTTC. Translating gives CASRQSPGTSLWLF.

The chain couples TRBV7-7 to TRBJ1-1, with D possibly being TRBD1 (6 bases). From germline, CDR1 is SSHAT and CDR2 FNYEAQ (reference sequence). V was pared by 6 bases and J by 2 bases, with 16 bases between. The CDR3 totals 15 residues. The chain's CDR3 is CASRRLVGGNTEAFF. The CDR3 region has the DNA TGTGCCAGCAGGAGACTCGTTGGGGGCAACACTGAAGCTTTCTTT.

The chain couples TRBV10-1 to TRBJ1-4; the match to TRBD1 covers 8 bases. Germline lookup yields CDR1 WNHNN and CDR2 SYGVQD (reference sequence). This CDR3 comprises 14 residues. Trimming removed 2 bases from V and 5 bases from J; junction bases left unmatched: 1. The CDR3 sequence is CASSEGQGNEKLFF. In DNA, the CDR3 is TGCGCCAGCAGTGAGGGACAGGGAAATGAAAAACTGTTTTTT.